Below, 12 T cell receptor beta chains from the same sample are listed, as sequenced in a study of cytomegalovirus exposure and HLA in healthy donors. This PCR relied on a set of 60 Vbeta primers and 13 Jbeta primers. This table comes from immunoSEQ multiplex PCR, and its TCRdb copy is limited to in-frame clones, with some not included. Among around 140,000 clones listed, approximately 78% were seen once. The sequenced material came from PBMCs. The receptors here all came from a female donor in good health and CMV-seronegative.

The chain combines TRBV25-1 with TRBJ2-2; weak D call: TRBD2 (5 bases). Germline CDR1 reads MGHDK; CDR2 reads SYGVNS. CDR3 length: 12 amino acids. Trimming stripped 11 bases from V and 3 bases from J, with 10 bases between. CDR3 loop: CASKGDTGELFF. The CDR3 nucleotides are TGTGCCTCGAAGGGAGACACCGGGGAGCTGTTTTTT.

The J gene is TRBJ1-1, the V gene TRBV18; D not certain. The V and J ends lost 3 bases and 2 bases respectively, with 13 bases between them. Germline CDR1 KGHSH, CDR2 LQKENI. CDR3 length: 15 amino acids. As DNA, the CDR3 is TGTGCCAGCTCACCGATTACCGGGATCAACACTGAAGCTTTCTTT. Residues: CASSPITGINTEAFF.

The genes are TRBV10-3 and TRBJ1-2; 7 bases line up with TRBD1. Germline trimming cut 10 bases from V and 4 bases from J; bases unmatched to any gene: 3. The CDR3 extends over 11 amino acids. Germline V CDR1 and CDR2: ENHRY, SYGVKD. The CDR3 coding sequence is TGTGCCACCCAGGGGGTCTATGGCTACACCTTC. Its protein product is CATQGVYGYTF.

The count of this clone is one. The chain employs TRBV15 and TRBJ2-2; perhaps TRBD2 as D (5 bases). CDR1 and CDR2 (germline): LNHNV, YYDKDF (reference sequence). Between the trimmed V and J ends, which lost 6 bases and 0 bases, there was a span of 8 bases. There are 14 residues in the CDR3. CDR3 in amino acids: CATSNGANTGELFF. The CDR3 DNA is TGTGCCACCAGTAACGGGGCGAACACCGGGGAGCTGTTTTTT.

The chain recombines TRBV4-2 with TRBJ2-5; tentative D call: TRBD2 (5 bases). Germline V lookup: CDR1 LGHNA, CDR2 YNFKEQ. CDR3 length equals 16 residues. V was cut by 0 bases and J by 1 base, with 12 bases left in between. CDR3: CASSQDPSGTQETQYF. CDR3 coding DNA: TGTGCCAGCAGCCAAGACCCGTCGGGAACCCAAGAGACCCAGTACTTC.

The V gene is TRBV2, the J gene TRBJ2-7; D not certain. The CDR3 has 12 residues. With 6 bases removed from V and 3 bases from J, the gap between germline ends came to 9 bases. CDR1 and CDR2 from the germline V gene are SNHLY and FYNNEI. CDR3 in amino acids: CASRSGGYEQYF. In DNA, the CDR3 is TGTGCCAGCAGATCAGGTGGCTACGAGCAGTACTTC.

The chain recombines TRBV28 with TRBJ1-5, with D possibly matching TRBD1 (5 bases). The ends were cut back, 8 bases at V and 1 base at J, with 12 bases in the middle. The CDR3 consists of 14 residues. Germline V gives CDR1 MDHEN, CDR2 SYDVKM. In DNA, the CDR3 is TGTGCCAGCCATTTAGGGGTCAGCAATCAGCCCCAGCATTTT. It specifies CASHLGVSNQPQHF.

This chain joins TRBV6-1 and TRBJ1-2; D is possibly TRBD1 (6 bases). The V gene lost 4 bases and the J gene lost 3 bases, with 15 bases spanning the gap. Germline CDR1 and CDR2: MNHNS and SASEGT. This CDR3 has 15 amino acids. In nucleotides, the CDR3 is TGTGCCAGCAGTGCCCTACAGGGATGGGACTATGGCTACACCTTC. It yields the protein CASSALQGWDYGYTF.

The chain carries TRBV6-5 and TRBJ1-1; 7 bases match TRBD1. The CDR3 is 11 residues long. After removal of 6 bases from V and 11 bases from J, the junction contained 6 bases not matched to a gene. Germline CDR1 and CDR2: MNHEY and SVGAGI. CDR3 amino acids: CASRDTGAAFF. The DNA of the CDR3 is TGTGCCAGCAGAGACACAGGGGCTGCTTTCTTT.

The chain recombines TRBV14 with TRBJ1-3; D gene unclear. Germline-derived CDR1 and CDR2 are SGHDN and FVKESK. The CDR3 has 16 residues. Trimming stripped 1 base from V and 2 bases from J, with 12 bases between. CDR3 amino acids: CASSQARPGAGNTIYF. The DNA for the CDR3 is TGTGCCAGCAGCCAAGCACGGCCCGGGGCTGGAAACACCATATATTTT.

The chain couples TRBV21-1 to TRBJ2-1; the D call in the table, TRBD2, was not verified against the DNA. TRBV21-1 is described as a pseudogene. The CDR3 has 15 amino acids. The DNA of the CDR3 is TGTGCCAGCAGTACCGGACTAGCGGGTAACAATGAGCAGTTCTTC. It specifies CASSTGLAGNNEQFF.

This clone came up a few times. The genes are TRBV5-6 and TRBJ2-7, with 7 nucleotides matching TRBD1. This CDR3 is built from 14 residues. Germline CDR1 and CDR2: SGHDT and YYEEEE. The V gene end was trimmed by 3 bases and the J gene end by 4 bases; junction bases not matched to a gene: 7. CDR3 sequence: CASSYPGQTYEQYF. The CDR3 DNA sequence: TGTGCCAGCAGCTACCCGGGACAGACATACGAGCAGTACTTC.